This T cell receptor (beta chain) was found in a study of blood T cells in healthy people across ages (dated by TCRdb to the mid-2010s). A note on the overall study: Template switching captured roughly one uniquely barcoded TCR beta cDNA molecule per two T cells in model experiments. Four age groups were formed from the donors: young (average 16 years), middle-aged (around 39), aged (roughly 56) and long-lived (82). The study measured age-related changes in TCR beta repertoire diversity using deep sequencing normalized with unique cDNA molecular identifiers. The study analyzed two additional independent replicas of 1 million unique cDNA reads from the same blood draw for two donors, one aged 18 to 29 and one aged 80 or older. Donors of different ages were randomly distributed across sequencing lanes to avoid experimental bias. General conclusions and limits of the study: Conclusive comparison of naive and antigen-experienced compartments was prevented by the profiling of bulk unsorted PBMCs. As age increased, observed TCR beta diversity per million T cells dropped in a roughly linear way, and a significant reduction was already evident by age about 40. Compared with the aged group, the long-lived group had more naive CD4+ T cells, fewer expanded clones and increased TCR diversity, a pattern suggesting age selection. A strong correlation was found between observed TCR beta diversity and the percentage of naive T cells measured by flow cytometry. The CMV infection status of donors was not known, potentially confounding age-related changes in expanded clonotypes. Estimates of total diversity from one million sequenced T cells were regarded as lower bounds and underestimates.

The receptor library was made with 5' RACE. The instrument given in TCRdb is Illumina HiSeq 2500. The second PCR ran for roughly 7 to 12 cycles and used a J-beta primer mix along with a sample-barcoded 5' primer. A unique molecular identifier was introduced onto each TCR beta cDNA molecule by a template-switch 5' adaptor carrying 12 random nucleotides. At least 3 million CDR3-containing paired-end reads were obtained from each sample. First-strand cDNA was synthesized from all RNA with the Mint cDNA synthesis kit, primed by a TRBC-specific oligonucleotide. After uracil-DNA glycosylase treatment, a first 18-cycle PCR used universal primers M1SS and BC2_uni_R on all cDNA. In the authors' own workflow: Normalization of each sample was performed by random selection of 1 million high-quality reads, each carrying a distinct molecular identifier. Reads with shared molecular identifiers were discarded instead of being binned into consensus sequences. CDR3 identification, clonotype clustering and error correction used MiTCR with a Q25 quality threshold and the strictest error-elimination algorithm. A nonparametric unseen species model using Euler transformation provided a lower-bound estimate of total TCR beta diversity. Using fastp at Q25 and MiXCR, TCRdb reprocessed the public reads and kept productive beta chains. Each CDR3 protein appears once, grouped with its most common genes and DNA. The authors' filters were not applied to this entry. The sample table lists 1.5 million to 2 million distinct CDR3 sequences, roughly 50% of them with a count of one. The ten largest account for less than 2.5% of the sample.

The donors were roughly 40 Caucasian individuals from Russia, aged roughly 6 to 100 years, who were systemically healthy. Approximately 11 milliliters of peripheral blood were drawn from each donor into EDTA-treated Vacutainer tubes. Ficoll-Paque density-gradient centrifugation was used to isolate PBMCs, with at least 6.5 million per sample. Total RNA, at least 6 micrograms per sample, was extracted from PBMCs with Trizol reagent. For every donor, an aliquot of PBMCs went through flow cytometry to measure the percentages of naive CD45RAhigh/CD27high T cells. Concerning this clonotype: The antigen it recognizes is unknown. Base quality data are lacking; no much larger clone is found one base away.

Sample: blood. The sequence was collected from a middle-aged woman in good health.

The CDR3 protein sequence reads: CASSLLQGLRGYTF. The sequenced DNA: TGTGCCAGCAGTTTATTACAGGGTTTACGAGGCTACACCTTC. The rearrangement combines TRBV12-3 or TRBV12-4 with TRBJ1-2; the D gene is possibly TRBD1, with 6 bases matching. V and J are truncated by 2 bases and 8 bases respectively, leaving an intervening sequence of 15 bases. The CDR3, from cysteine to phenylalanine, totals 14 residues. Only the CDR3 part of the read is kept: 42 bases, read in frame from the first base.